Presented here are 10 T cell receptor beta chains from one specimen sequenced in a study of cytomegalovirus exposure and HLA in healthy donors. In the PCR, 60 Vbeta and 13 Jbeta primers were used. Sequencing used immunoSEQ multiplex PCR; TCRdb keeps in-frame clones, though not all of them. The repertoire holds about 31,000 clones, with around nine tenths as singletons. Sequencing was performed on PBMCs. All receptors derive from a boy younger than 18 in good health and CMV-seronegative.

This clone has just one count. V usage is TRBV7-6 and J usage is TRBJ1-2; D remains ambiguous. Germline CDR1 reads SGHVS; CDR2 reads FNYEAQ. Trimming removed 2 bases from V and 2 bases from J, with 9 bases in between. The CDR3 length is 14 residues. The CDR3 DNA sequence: TGTGCCAGCAGCTTATCCCGGAGGAACTATGGCTACACCTTC. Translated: CASSLSRRNYGYTF. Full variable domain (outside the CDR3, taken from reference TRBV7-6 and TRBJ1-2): GAGVSQSPRYKVTKRGQDVALRCDPISGHVSLYWYRQALGQGPEFLTYFNYEAQQDKSGLPNDRFSAERPEGSISTLTIQRTEQRDSAMYRCASSLSRRNYGYTFGSGTRLTVV.

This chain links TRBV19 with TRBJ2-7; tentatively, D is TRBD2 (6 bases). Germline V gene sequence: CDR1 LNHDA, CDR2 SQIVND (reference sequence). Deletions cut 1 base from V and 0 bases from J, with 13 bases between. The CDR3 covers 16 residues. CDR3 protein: CASSIGLRTNSYEQYF. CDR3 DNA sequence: TGTGCCAGTAGTATAGGTCTCAGGACTAACTCCTACGAGCAGTACTTC.

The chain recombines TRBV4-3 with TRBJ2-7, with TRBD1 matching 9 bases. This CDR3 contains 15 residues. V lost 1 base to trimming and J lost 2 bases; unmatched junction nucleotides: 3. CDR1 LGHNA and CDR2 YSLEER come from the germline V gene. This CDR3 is CASSQGTGGTYEQYF. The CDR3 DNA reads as TGCGCCAGCAGCCAAGGAACAGGGGGCACCTACGAGCAGTACTTC.

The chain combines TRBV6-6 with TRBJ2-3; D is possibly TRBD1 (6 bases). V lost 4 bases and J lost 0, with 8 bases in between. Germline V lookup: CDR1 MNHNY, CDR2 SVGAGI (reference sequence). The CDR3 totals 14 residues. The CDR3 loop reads CASSLRGSTDTQYF. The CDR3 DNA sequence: TGTGCCAGCAGTTTAAGGGGGAGCACAGATACGCAGTATTTT.

CDR3 DNA sequence: TGTGCCAGCAAAGACAGGGGTTGGTACACCGGGGAGCTGTTTTTT. It specifies CASKDRGWYTGELFF. J is TRBJ2-2 and V is TRBV6-1, with TRBD1 identical over 8 bases. J gave up 3 bases and V 7 bases, and 7 bases lay outside the gene matches. The germline CDR1 and CDR2 sequences are MNHNS and SASEGT. The CDR3 runs 15 residues.

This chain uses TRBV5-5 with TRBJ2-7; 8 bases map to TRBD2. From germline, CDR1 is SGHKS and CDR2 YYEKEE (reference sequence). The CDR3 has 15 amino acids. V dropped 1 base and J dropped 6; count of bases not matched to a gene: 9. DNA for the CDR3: TGTGCCAGCAGCTTGATTTTAGCGGGGAACTTCGAGCAGTACTTC. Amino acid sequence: CASSLILAGNFEQYF. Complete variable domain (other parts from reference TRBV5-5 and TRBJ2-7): DAGVTQSPTHLIKTRGQQVTLRCSPISGHKSVSWYQQVLGQGPQFIFQYYEKEERGRGNFPDRFSARQFPNYSSELNVNALLLGDSALYLCASSLILAGNFEQYFGPGTRLTVT.

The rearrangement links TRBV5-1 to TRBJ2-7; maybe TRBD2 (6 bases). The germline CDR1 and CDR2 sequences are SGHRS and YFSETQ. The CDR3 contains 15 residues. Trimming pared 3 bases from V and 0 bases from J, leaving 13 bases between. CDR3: CASSWGVASSYEQYF. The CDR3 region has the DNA TGCGCCAGCAGCTGGGGGGTTGCCAGCTCCTACGAGCAGTACTTC.

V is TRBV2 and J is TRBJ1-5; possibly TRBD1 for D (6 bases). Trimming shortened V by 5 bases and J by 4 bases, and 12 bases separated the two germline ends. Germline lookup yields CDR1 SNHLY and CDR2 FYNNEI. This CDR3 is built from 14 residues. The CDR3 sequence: CASSQTDRNQPQHF. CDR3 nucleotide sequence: TGTGCCAGCAGTCAGACGGACAGAAATCAGCCCCAGCATTTT.

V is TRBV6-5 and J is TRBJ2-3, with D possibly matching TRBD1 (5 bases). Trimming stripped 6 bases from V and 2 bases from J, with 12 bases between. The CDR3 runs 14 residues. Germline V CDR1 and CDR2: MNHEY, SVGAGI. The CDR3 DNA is TGTGCCAGCAGGCCAGGGTTTCCCACAGATACGCAGTATTTT. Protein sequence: CASRPGFPTDTQYF.

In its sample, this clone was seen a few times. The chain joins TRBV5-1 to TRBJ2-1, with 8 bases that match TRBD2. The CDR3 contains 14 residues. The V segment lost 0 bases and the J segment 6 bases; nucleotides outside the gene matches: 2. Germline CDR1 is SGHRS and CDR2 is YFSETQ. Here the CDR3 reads CASSLGLAGNEQFF. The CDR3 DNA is TGCGCCAGCAGCTTGGGTCTAGCGGGCAATGAGCAGTTCTTC.